Listed below are T cell receptor beta chains from one sample, sequenced in a study of T cell changes during pregnancy in multiple sclerosis. This table comes from immunoSEQ multiplex PCR, and its TCRdb copy is limited to in-frame clones, with some not included. Among 40,000 or so clones listed, around 89% were seen once. The material was CD8+ T cells from peripheral blood mononuclear cells, obtained in the third trimester of pregnancy. All receptors derive from a female donor with multiple sclerosis, enrolled in a pregnancy study. Both conserved end residues are part of each CDR3. Fields, in order: D gene, CDR3 length, clone size, J gene, V gene, CDR3 protein, CDR3 DNA. The D gene is left open where the match is weak. Expanded clones get a size class; other rows say once, few or many, or leave the size out.

>TRBD1|17|-|TRBJ1-5|TRBV19
CASSAQTGVWGNQPQHF
TGTGCCAGTAGTGCCCAAACAGGGGTCTGGGGCAATCAGCCCCAGCATTTT
>-|15|-|TRBJ1-2|TRBV6-5
CASAGFTSSNYGYTF
TGTGCCAGCGCGGGTTTTACCTCATCTAACTATGGCTACACCTTC
>TRBD1|17|-|TRBJ1-2|TRBV4-3
CASSHDPGQGGRNGYTF
TGCGCCAGCAGCCATGACCCCGGACAGGGGGGTCGGAATGGCTACACCTTC
>-|13|-|TRBJ2-5|TRBV6-5
CASSSYYGETQYF
TGTGCCAGCAGTTCGTACTATGGGGAGACCCAGTACTTC
>TRBD2|13|-|TRBJ2-4|TRBV4-2
CASSPEGRDIQYF
TGTGCCAGCAGCCCCGAGGGGAGGGACATTCAGTACTTC
>-|15|-|TRBJ1-2|TRBV28
CASSIPDTALYGYTF
TGTGCCAGCAGTATCCCCGACACGGCCCTCTATGGCTACACCTTC
>-|14|once|TRBJ2-7|TRBV10-3
CAISDPTGAYEQYF
TGTGCCATCAGTGACCCCACAGGAGCCTACGAGCAGTACTTC
>TRBD1|13|-|TRBJ2-7|TRBV4-3
CASSLGQGYEQYF
TGCGCCAGCAGCCTGGGACAGGGCTACGAGCAGTACTTC
>-|15|few|TRBJ2-7|TRBV9
CASSDDRLWSYEQYF
TGTGCCAGCAGCGACGACAGGCTTTGGTCCTACGAGCAGTACTTC
>TRBD2|16|-|TRBJ2-1|TRBV4-3
CASSPGLAGGWNEQFF
TGCGCCAGCAGCCCCGGACTAGCGGGGGGGTGGAATGAGCAGTTCTTC
>TRBD2|16|-|TRBJ2-7|TRBV9
CASSGDSGGYSYEQYF
TGTGCCAGCAGCGGAGATAGCGGGGGGTACTCCTACGAGCAGTACTTC
>-|19|-|TRBJ1-2|TRBV9
CASSVESWGGGGGRYGYTF
TGTGCCAGCAGCGTAGAGTCTTGGGGGGGAGGTGGTGGGCGCTATGGCTACACCTTC
>-|16|-|TRBJ1-1|TRBV19
CASSAQIQIFRNEAFF
TGTGCCAGTAGTGCCCAGATACAGATCTTCCGGAATGAAGCTTTCTTT
>TRBD1|18|-|TRBJ2-5|TRBV27
CASGYRQGDRTWSETQYF
TGTGCCAGCGGGTACCGACAGGGGGACAGGACTTGGTCGGAGACCCAGTACTTC
>-|17|-|TRBJ1-1|TRBV4-1
CASSQEGVGGEGSEAFF
TGCGCCAGCAGCCAAGAGGGGGTCGGGGGAGAAGGGTCCGAAGCTTTCTTT
>-|14|-|TRBJ1-5|TRBV5-6
CASSLTGSNQPQHF
TGTGCCAGCAGCCTAACAGGGAGCAATCAGCCCCAGCATTTT
>TRBD2|16|-|TRBJ2-1|TRBV4-2
CASSQDASGGVREQFF
TGTGCCAGCAGCCAAGATGCTAGCGGGGGGGTGAGGGAGCAGTTCTTC
>TRBD1|16|-|TRBJ2-7|TRBV4-1
CASSQEWDRGSYEQYF
TGCGCCAGCAGCCAAGAGTGGGACAGGGGCTCCTACGAGCAGTACTTC
>TRBD1|14|-|TRBJ2-7|TRBV10-3
CAIRPGQGRGEQYF
TGTGCCATCAGACCGGGACAGGGGAGAGGCGAGCAGTACTTC
>TRBD2|16|once|TRBJ2-1|TRBV7-9
CASSLTSGGFYNEQFF
TGTGCCAGCAGCTTGACTAGCGGGGGGTTCTACAATGAGCAGTTCTTC
>-|15|-|TRBJ2-7|TRBV5-4
CASSLPHLGSYEQYF
TGTGCCAGCAGCCTACCCCACCTTGGCTCCTACGAGCAGTACTTC
>-|13|-|TRBJ2-5|TRBV6-1
CATSSVTQETQYF
TGTGCCACCTCTAGCGTGACCCAAGAGACCCAGTACTTC
>TRBD1|15|-|TRBJ1-5|TRBV7-2
CASSLYPGGYQPQHF
TGTGCCAGCAGCCTTTACCCAGGGGGCTATCAGCCCCAGCATTTT
>TRBD1|15|-|TRBJ2-7|TRBV7-8
CASSFPETGGYEQYF
TGTGCCAGCAGCTTTCCCGAGACAGGGGGCTACGAGCAGTACTTC
>TRBD1|17|-|TRBJ1-6|TRBV27
CASSPGTGSSYNSPLHF
TGTGCCAGCAGTCCCGGGACAGGGAGCTCCTATAATTCACCCCTCCACTTT
>-|14|-|TRBJ1-2|TRBV2
CATPAEDLNYGYTF
TGTGCCACCCCCGCGGAGGATCTTAACTATGGCTACACCTTC
>TRBD2|15|-|TRBJ2-1|TRBV19
CASSYSGGAFNEQFF
TGTGCCAGTAGCTACAGCGGGGGGGCCTTCAATGAGCAGTTCTTC
>TRBD2|15|-|TRBJ2-2|TRBV27
CASSRLAGNTGELFF
TGTGCCAGCAGTAGACTAGCGGGGAACACCGGGGAGCTGTTTTTT
>-|15|-|TRBJ1-5|TRBV19
CASSIVFPGNQPQHF
TGTGCCAGTAGTATCGTTTTCCCAGGCAATCAGCCCCAGCATTTT
>-|14|-|TRBJ2-7|TRBV7-2
CASSLYSPPYEQYF
TGTGCCAGCAGCTTATACAGCCCACCCTACGAGCAGTACTTC
>-|13|-|TRBJ1-6|TRBV7-3
CASSSVANSPLHF
TGTGCCAGCAGTTCCGTGGCAAATTCACCCCTCCACTTT
>TRBD2|16|-|TRBJ2-1|TRBV2
CASSWTSGAPVDEQFF
TGTGCCAGCAGTTGGACTAGCGGGGCCCCGGTGGATGAGCAGTTCTTC
>-|15|-|TRBJ2-3|TRBV5-8
CASSLAVGKRDTQYF
TGTGCCAGCAGCTTGGCGGTCGGTAAGAGGGATACGCAGTATTTT
>-|14|-|TRBJ2-7|TRBV7-9
CASSDRYRDYEQYF
TGTGCCAGCAGCGACAGGTACAGGGACTACGAGCAGTACTTC
>TRBD1|13|-|TRBJ2-7|TRBV5-1
CASSRDRSYEQYF
TGCGCCAGCAGCCGGGACAGATCCTACGAGCAGTACTTC
>-|15|-|TRBJ2-5|TRBV9
CASSVAGRGLETQYF
TGTGCCAGCAGCGTAGCGGGGCGGGGATTGGAGACCCAGTACTTC